These 19 T cell receptor beta chains share one sample of origin, sequenced in a study of OX40 agonist ivuxolimab in advanced cancers. Some clones are missing from TCRdb's copy, which holds only in-frame ones; the method was immunoSEQ multiplex PCR. The data hold about 77,000 clones, with roughly 87% observed a single time. The starting material was CD4+ or CD8+ T cells sorted from blood, obtained in a trial of the OX40 agonist ivuxolimab. The receptors come from an adult with an advanced solid tumor such as melanoma, head and neck, liver or kidney cancer.

The J gene is TRBJ1-6, the V gene TRBV5-4; the D gene is possibly TRBD1 (5 bases). Per germline, CDR1 SGHNT and CDR2 YYREEE (reference sequence). The CDR3 loop spans 14 amino acids. V lost 3 bases to trimming and J lost 7 bases, with 11 bases between them. The CDR3 DNA sequence: TGTGCCAGCAGCTACCAGGGAGGGAATTCACCCCTCCACTTT. It translates to CASSYQGGNSPLHF.

The chain joins TRBV14 to TRBJ2-2, with D perhaps TRBD1 (5 bases). Germline-derived CDR1 and CDR2 are SGHDN and FVKESK. Trimming pared 4 bases from V and 5 bases from J, leaving 17 bases between. CDR3 length equals 16 residues. Here the CDR3 DNA reads TGTGCCAGCAGCCTAAAGGAGATAGGGGAAACCGGGGAGCTGTTTTTT. Translation: CASSLKEIGETGELFF.

This clone was detected only a few times. The V gene is TRBV29-1, the J gene TRBJ1-1, with 12 bases lining up with TRBD1. The V and J ends lost 7 bases and 4 bases, in that order; junction bases with no gene match: 4. Germline assignment: CDR1 SQVTM and CDR2 ANQGSEA. CDR3 length: 13 residues. As DNA, the CDR3 is TGCAGCGGGGGACAGGGGGCTGGCACTGAAGCTTTCTTT. This encodes CSGGQGAGTEAFF.

This chain links TRBV7-2 with TRBJ1-5; D is uncertain. The V end lost 1 base, the J end lost 0 bases, and 7 bases lay between the germline ends. The germline CDR1 and CDR2 sequences are SGHTA and FQGNSA. This CDR3 has 15 amino acids. CDR3 nucleotides: TGTGCCAGCAGCTTAGGGCCAAATAGCAATCAGCCCCAGCATTTT. Its translation is CASSLGPNSNQPQHF.

V usage is TRBV7-2 and J usage is TRBJ1-5; maybe TRBD1 (5 bases). The V end lost 5 bases, the J end lost 11 bases, and 19 bases lay between the germline ends. CDR1 is SGHTA and CDR2 is FQGNSA in the germline V gene. The CDR3 is made up of 14 amino acids. CDR3 protein: CASSDRTPFGAQHF. In DNA form, the CDR3 reads TGTGCCAGCAGCGACCGGACACCGTTCGGCGCCCAGCATTTT.

The V call is TRBV19, the J call TRBJ2-7; 11 bases fit TRBD1. Germline assignment: CDR1 LNHDA and CDR2 SQIVND (reference sequence). The CDR3 runs 15 residues. Trimming cost V 4 bases and J 1 base; bases outside gene matches: 3. The CDR3 DNA follows: TGTGCCAGTAGTACAGGGACAGGGGGGTCCTACGAGCAGTACTTC. Its protein is CASSTGTGGSYEQYF.

This clone occurred a few times. The rearrangement links TRBV11-1 to TRBJ1-2; D may be TRBD1 (6 bases). From germline, CDR1 is SGHAT and CDR2 FQDESV (reference sequence). Trimming removed 6 bases from V and 6 bases from J, with 14 bases in between. This CDR3 has 13 amino acids. CDR3 coding DNA: TGTGCCAGCAGGGGGGACACGATCCATGGCTACACCTTC. Protein sequence: CASRGDTIHGYTF.

In its sample, this clone was seen a few times. The chain combines TRBV6-5 with TRBJ2-5; 7 nucleotides match TRBD2. Germline V gene sequence: CDR1 MNHEY, CDR2 SVGAGI. CDR3 length equals 16 residues. Unmatched junction bases numbered 9, after V lost 4 bases and J lost 1 base. CDR3 sequence: CASSFQGGELQETQYF. The DNA of the CDR3 is TGTGCCAGCAGTTTCCAGGGAGGGGAACTCCAAGAGACCCAGTACTTC.

This chain joins TRBV29-1 and TRBJ2-7, with TRBD1 matching 9 bases. With V trimmed by 3 bases and J by 3 bases, 6 bases remained unmatched. The germline V gene encodes CDR1 SQVTM and CDR2 ANQGSEA. This CDR3 spans 14 amino acids. The CDR3 bases are TGCAGCGTTGATACCGGGACAGGGTTCTACGAGCAGTACTTC. Translating it yields CSVDTGTGFYEQYF.

The rearrangement uses TRBV7-8 and TRBJ1-6; no reliable D call. The CDR3 is 17 amino acids. V shed 0 bases and J shed 5 bases, with 14 bases lying between them. Germline V CDR1 and CDR2: SGHVS, FQNEAQ. The DNA for the CDR3 is TGTGCCAGCAGCTTAGCGAGGGTCTATGCGAATAATTCACCCCTCCACTTT. Its translation: CASSLARVYANNSPLHF.

The J gene is TRBJ1-4, the V gene TRBV6-6; D is uncertain. Deletions cut 2 bases from V and 7 bases from J, with 17 bases between. Per germline, CDR1 MNHNY and CDR2 SVGAGI (reference sequence). This CDR3 is 16 amino acids long. In DNA form, the CDR3 reads TGTGCCAGCAGTTACCTCGTGGGCACCGGGCGTGAAAAACTGTTTTTT. This gives the protein CASSYLVGTGREKLFF.

The chain is built from TRBV2 and TRBJ2-5, with 7 bases that match TRBD1. The CDR3 has 12 residues. Germline V gene data show CDR1 as SNHLY and CDR2 as FYNNEI. Losses at the gene ends were 8 bases for V and 5 bases for J; bases not matched to a gene: 5. This chain's CDR3 is CASYQGDETQYF. The CDR3 coding sequence is TGTGCCAGCTATCAGGGGGATGAGACCCAGTACTTC.

This clone is deemed medium-sized. The chain carries TRBV19 and TRBJ2-1, with 7 nucleotides matching TRBD1. The CDR3 length is 16 residues. Trimming removed 5 bases from V and 4 bases from J; junction bases left unmatched: 11. The germline gives CDR1 LNHDA, CDR2 SQIVND (reference sequence). This CDR3 is CASSLVSGTAYNEQFF. CDR3 bases: TGTGCCAGTAGTCTCGTCTCCGGGACAGCATACAATGAGCAGTTCTTC.

The chain couples TRBV18 to TRBJ2-2, with no clear D. V lost 4 bases to trimming and J lost 5 bases, with 11 bases between them. Germline-derived CDR1 and CDR2 are KGHSH and LQKENI. The CDR3 runs 14 residues. CDR3: CASSQGPQTGELFF. The CDR3 DNA reads TGTGCCAGCTCACAGGGTCCCCAAACCGGGGAGCTGTTTTTT. Filled out from reference TRBV18 and TRBJ2-2, the complete variable domain reads NAGVMQNPRHLVRRRGQEARLRCSPMKGHSHVYWYRQLPEEGLKFMVYLQKENIIDESGMPKERFSAEFPKEGPSILRIQQVVRGDSAAYFCASSQGPQTGELFFGEGSRLTVL.

The chain links TRBV7-2 to TRBJ2-5, with TRBD2 matching 12 bases. The germline gives CDR1 SGHTA, CDR2 FQGNSA. V was pared by 1 base and J by 9 bases, with 12 bases of the junction left unmatched. The CDR3 has 17 amino acids. CDR3 loop: CASSLGLAGGPLGAQYF. CDR3 nucleotides: TGTGCCAGCAGCTTAGGGCTAGCGGGGGGGCCGCTTGGGGCCCAGTACTTC.

The chain links TRBV11-1 to TRBJ1-3, with a weak D call TRBD1 (6 bases). The CDR3 length is 15 residues. The V gene's germline CDR1 is SGHAT and CDR2 FQDESV (reference sequence). The V and J ends lost 5 bases and 3 bases respectively, with 14 bases between them. The CDR3 DNA is TGTGCCAGCAGCCAACAACAGGGATATGGAAACACCATATATTTT. Its protein product is CASSQQQGYGNTIYF. Combining the CDR3 with reference TRBV11-1 and TRBJ1-3 gives the whole variable domain EAEVAQSPRYKITEKSQAVAFWCDPISGHATLYWYRQILGQGPELLVQFQDESVVDDSQLPKDRFSAERLKGVDSTLKIQPAELGDSAMYLCASSQQQGYGNTIYFGEGSWLTVV.

This clone was observed a single time. This rearrangement joins TRBV7-2 to TRBJ1-2; unclear D gene. V was clipped by 0 bases and J by 8 bases, with 13 bases between them. The CDR3 runs to 14 residues. Germline loops: CDR1 SGHTA, CDR2 FQGNSA. The CDR3 region is CASSLAGSPRGYTF. In DNA form, the CDR3 reads TGTGCCAGCAGCTTAGCGGGCAGTCCTCGAGGCTACACCTTC.

V and J are TRBV12-5 and TRBJ2-7, with TRBD1 matching 7 bases. Germline CDR1 LGHNT, CDR2 FRNRAP. V lost 5 bases and J lost 3; bases outside the gene matches: 10. The CDR3 extends over 15 amino acids. The CDR3 coding sequence is TGTGCTAGTGGTATATCTCCGGGACAGAGCTACGAGCAGTACTTC. Encoded protein: CASGISPGQSYEQYF.

J is TRBJ1-1 and V is TRBV6-4; 10 positions match TRBD1. After removal of 6 bases from V and 4 bases from J, the junction contained 8 bases not matched to a gene. The germline V gene encodes CDR1 MRHNA and CDR2 SNTAGT. The CDR3 sequence is 15 residues long. The CDR3 loop is CASRGQGSAGTEAFF. In DNA, the CDR3 is TGTGCCAGCAGGGGACAGGGGTCAGCCGGCACTGAAGCTTTCTTT.